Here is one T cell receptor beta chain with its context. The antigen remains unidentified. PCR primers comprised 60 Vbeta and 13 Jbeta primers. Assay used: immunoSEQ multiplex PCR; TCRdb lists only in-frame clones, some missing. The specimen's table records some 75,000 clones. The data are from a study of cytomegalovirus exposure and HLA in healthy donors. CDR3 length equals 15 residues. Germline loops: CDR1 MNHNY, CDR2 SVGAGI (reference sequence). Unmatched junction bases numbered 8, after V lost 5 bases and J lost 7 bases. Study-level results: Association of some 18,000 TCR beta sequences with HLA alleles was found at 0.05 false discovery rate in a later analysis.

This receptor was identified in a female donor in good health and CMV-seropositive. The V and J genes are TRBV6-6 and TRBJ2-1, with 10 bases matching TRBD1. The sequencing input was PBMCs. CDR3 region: CASSKTGGPLNEQFF. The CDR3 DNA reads TGTGCCAGCAGTAAGACAGGGGGCCCCTTAAATGAGCAGTTCTTC.